This T cell receptor (beta chain) came from a study of human T cells and chemical hapten exposure. Regarding the study as a whole: Among TCRs, those above 1 in 1000 frequency were unaffected by DPC sensitization.

The library labeled individual cDNA molecules by adding unique molecular identifiers to them. TCRdb called the RACE reads again in MiXCR, with one record for every CDR3 protein. The sample holds about 120,000 distinct CDR3 sequences, roughly 14% seen once. Per the germline V gene, CDR1 is SGHTA and CDR2 is FQGNSA. J was trimmed by 0 bases and V by 5 bases; bases with no gene match: 6. CDR3 size: 15 residues. Time point defined: pre-sensitization, week 0. Treatment: therapeutic diphenylcyclopropenone sensitization with weekly scalp DPC. Blood collection took place prior to placing each patch test. Whole blood, unfractionated, served as the material for total RNA extraction. This clonotype came up a few times. Its antigen remains unidentified.

Source: whole blood, taken in connection with sensitization to the hapten diphenylcyclopropenone (DPC). The chain joins TRBV7-2 to TRBJ2-5, with 7 nucleotides matching TRBD1. This clonotype originated in a woman aged 18-29 years with alopecia areata. Some clones in this sample may be carry-over from other donors' samples. CDR3 nucleotide sequence: TGTGCCAGCAGCGTCTCGGGACAGTACCAAGAGACCCAGTACTTC. Protein: CASSVSGQYQETQYF.